This T cell receptor beta chain appears in the sequencing data of a study of memory CD4+ T cells and cytomegalovirus serostatus. This CDR3 comprises 14 residues. CDR1 is SNHLY and CDR2 is FYNNEI in the germline V gene. The ends were cut back, 2 bases at V and 7 bases at J, with 12 bases in the middle. Single viable CD3+CD4+CD8-CD45RO+ cells were sorted as the memory CD4+ T cells. Sequencing used immunoSEQ multiplex PCR; TCRdb keeps in-frame clones, though not all of them. The table has 35,000 to 40,000 clones, roughly 78% seen once. This TCR was recovered from an adult in good health and CMV-seropositive. V usage is TRBV2 and J usage is TRBJ1-5; D ambiguous. Material for sequencing was memory CD4+ T cells from blood. The CDR3 sequence is CASSERQIRQPQHF. As DNA, the CDR3 is TGTGCCAGCAGTGAAAGGCAAATCAGGCAGCCCCAGCATTTT.